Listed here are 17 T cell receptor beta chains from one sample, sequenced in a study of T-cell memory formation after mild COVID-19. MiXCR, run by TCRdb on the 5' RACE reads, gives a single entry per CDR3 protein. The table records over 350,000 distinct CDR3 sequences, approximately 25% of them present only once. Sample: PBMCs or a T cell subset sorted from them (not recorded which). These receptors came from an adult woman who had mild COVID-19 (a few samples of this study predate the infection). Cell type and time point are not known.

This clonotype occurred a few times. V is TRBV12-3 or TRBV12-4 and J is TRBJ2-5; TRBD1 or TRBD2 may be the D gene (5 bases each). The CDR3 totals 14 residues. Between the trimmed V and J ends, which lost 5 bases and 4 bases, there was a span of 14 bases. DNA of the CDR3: TGTGCCAGCAGTCGGGACCCTTCGGGAGAGACCCAGTACTTC. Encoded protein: CASSRDPSGETQYF.

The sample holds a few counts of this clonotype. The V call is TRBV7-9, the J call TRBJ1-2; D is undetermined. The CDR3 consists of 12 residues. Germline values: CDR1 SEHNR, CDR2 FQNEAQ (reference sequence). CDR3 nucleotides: TGTGGGAGAGGACGGGCAAACTATGGCTACACCTTC. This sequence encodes CGRGRANYGYTF.

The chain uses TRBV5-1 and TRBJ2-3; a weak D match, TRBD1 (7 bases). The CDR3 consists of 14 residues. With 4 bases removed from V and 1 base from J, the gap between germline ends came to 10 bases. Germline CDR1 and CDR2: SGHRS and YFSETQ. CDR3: CASSVRGGTDTQYF. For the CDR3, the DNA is TGCGCCAGCAGCGTCAGGGGGGGCACAGATACGCAGTATTTT.

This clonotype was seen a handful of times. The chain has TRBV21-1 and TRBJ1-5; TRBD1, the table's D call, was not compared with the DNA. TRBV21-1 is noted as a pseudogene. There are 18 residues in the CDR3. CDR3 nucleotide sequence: TGTGCCAGCAGCAAAGAGGGACAGGGGGTACAAGGCAATCAGCCCCAGCATTTT. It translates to CASSKEGQGVQGNQPQHF.

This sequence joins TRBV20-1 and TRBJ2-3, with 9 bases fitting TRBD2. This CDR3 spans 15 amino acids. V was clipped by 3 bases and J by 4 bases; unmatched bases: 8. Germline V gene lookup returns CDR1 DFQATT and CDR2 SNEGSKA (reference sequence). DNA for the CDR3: TGCAGTGCTAGTCTTCCGCGGGAGGGCCCAGATACGCAGTATTTT. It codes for CSASLPREGPDTQYF.

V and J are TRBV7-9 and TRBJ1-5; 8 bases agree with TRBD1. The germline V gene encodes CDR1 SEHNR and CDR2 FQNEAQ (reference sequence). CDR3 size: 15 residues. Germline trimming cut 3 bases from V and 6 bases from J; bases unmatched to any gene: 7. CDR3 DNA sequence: TGTGCCAGCAGCTTGGATCAGGGGGCTCGTCAGCCCCAGCATTTT. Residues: CASSLDQGARQPQHF.

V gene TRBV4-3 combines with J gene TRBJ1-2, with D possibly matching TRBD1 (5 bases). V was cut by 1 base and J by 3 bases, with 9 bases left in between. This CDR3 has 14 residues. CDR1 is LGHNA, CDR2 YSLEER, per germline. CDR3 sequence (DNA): TGCGCCAGCAGCCAAGGGGGACTCTACTATGGCTACACCTTC. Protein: CASSQGGLYYGYTF.

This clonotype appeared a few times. CDR3 nucleotides: TGCGCCAGCAGCCAAGTTAGCACGGCCGGAGGGCAGTACTTC. It codes for CASSQVSTAGGQYF. This rearrangement joins TRBV4-3 to TRBJ2-7; the D gene is possibly TRBD2 (5 bases). There are 14 residues in the CDR3. The germline V gene has CDR1 LGHNA and CDR2 YSLEER. V was trimmed by 1 base and J by 9 bases, leaving 16 bases between them.

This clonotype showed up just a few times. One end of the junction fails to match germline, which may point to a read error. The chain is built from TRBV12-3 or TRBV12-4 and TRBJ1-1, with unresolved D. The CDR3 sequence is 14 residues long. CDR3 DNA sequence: TGTGCCAGCAGCTTAGGAGGTTGGAACACTGAAGCTTTCTTT. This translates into CASSLGGWNTEAFF.

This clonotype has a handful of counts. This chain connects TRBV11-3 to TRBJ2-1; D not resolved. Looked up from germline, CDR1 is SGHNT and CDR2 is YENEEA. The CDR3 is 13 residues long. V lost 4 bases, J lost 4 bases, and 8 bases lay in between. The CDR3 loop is CASSSTTYNEQFF. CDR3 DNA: TGTGCCAGCAGCTCCACGACATACAATGAGCAGTTCTTC.

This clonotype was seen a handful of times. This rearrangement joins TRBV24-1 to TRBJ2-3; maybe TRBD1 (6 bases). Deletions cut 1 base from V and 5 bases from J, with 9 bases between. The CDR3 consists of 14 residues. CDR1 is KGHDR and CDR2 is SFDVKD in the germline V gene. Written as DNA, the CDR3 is TGTGCCACCAGTGATTTATTGACAGGAGATACGCAGTATTTT. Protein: CATSDLLTGDTQYF.

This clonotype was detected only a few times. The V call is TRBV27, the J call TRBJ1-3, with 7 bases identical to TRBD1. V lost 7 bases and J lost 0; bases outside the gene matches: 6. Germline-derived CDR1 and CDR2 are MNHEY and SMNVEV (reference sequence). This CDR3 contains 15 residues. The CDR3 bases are TGTGCCAGCATGAGGGACAGATCCTCTGGAAACACCATATATTTT. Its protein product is CASMRDRSSGNTIYF.

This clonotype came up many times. CDR3 region: CASSHRGGSYEQYF. The DNA for the CDR3 is TGTGCCAGCAGCCATCGTGGCGGTTCCTACGAGCAGTACTTC. The genes are TRBV7-2 and TRBJ2-7; D unresolved. This CDR3 region has 14 residues. V gave up 5 bases and J gave up 1 base, with 12 bases separating them. Looked up from germline, CDR1 is SGHTA and CDR2 is FQGNSA. The full variable domain, in which reference TRBV7-2 and TRBJ2-7 provide the parts outside the CDR3, is GAGVSQSPSNKVTEKGKDVELRCDPISGHTALYWYRQSLGQGLEFLIYFQGNSAPDKSGLPSDRFSAERTGGSVSTLTIQRTQQEDSAVYLCASSHRGGSYEQYFGPGTRLTVT.

CDR3: CASSEGNVQPQHF. CDR3 sequence (DNA): TGTGCCAGCAGCGAGGGGAACGTTCAGCCCCAGCATTTT. J is TRBJ1-5 and V is TRBV13, with a possible D match to TRBD1 (5 bases). In germline, CDR1 is PRHDT, CDR2 FYEKMQ (reference sequence). This CDR3 is 13 amino acids long. V dropped 5 bases and J dropped 6 bases, with 11 bases sitting between them.

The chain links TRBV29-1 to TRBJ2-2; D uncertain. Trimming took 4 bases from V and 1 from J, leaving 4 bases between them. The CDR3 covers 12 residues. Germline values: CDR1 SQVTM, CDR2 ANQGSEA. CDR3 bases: TGCAGCGTTGTGGGGAACACCGGGGAGCTGTTTTTT. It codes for CSVVGNTGELFF.

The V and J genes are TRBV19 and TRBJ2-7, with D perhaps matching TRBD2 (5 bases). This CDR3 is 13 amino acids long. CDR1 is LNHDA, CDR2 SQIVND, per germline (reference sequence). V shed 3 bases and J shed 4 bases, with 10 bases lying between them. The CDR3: CASSIRGTYEQYF. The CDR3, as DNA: TGTGCCAGTAGTATTCGGGGTACATACGAGCAGTACTTC.

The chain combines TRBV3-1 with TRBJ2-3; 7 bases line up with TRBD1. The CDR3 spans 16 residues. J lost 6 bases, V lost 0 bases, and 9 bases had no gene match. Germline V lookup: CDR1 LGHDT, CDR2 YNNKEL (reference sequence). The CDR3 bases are TGTGCCAGCAGCCAAGAGAAAGGGGGCCGGTCTGATACGCAGTATTTT. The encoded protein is CASSQEKGGRSDTQYF.